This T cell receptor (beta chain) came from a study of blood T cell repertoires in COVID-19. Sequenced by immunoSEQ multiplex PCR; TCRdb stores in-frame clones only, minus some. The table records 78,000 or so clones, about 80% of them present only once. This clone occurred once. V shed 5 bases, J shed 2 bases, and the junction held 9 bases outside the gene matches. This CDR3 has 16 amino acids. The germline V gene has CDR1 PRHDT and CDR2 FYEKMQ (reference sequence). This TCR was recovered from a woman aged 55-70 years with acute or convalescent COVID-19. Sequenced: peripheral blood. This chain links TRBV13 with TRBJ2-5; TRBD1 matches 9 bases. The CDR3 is CASSPRTGAGQETQYF. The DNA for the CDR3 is TGTGCCAGCAGCCCACGGACAGGGGCAGGGCAAGAGACCCAGTACTTC. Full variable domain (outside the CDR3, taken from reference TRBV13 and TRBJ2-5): AAGVIQSPRHLIKEKRETATLKCYPIPRHDTVYWYQQGPGQDPQFLISFYEKMQSDKGSIPDRFSAQQFSDYHSELNMSSLELGDSALYFCASSPRTGAGQETQYFGPGTRLLVL.